This T cell receptor beta chain derives from a study of T-cell reconstitution after alpha-beta-depleted transplantation in children. Points from the study as a whole: Newly produced T cells mostly accounted for T-cell counts and diversity one year post-transplant. About two months after transplant, alpha-beta T cells reportedly came from several hundred expanded graft clones.

This clonotype was observed a handful of times. The antigen is undetermined. Unique molecular identifiers tagged the TCRbeta library. TCRdb re-derived calls from the PCR reads in MiXCR, one entry per CDR3 protein. Of 450,000 to 550,000 distinct CDR3 sequences in the sample, about an eighth were seen once. The CDR3 covers 14 residues. The V gene's germline CDR1 is LNHDA and CDR2 SQIVND (reference sequence). V was shortened by 3 bases and J by 5 bases, with 13 bases between the two germline ends. The V call is TRBV19, the J call TRBJ1-1; D call uncertain. This receptor was taken from a female patient between 2 and 10 years old who had a stem cell transplant for aplastic anemia, so the T cells may come from the graft donor. Sequencing used PBMCs, mostly from graft donor cells, obtained 180 days after TCRalphabeta/CD19-depleted stem cell transplant. CDR3 nucleotides: TGTGCCAGTAGTATGGGTCGCCGTGGGACTGAAGCTTTCTTT. It codes for CASSMGRRGTEAFF. The full variable domain, in which reference TRBV19 and TRBJ1-1 provide the parts outside the CDR3, is DGGITQSPKYLFRKEGQNVTLSCEQNLNHDAMYWYRQDPGQGLRLIYYSQIVNDFQKGDIAEGYSVSREKKESFPLTVTSAQKNPTAFYLCASSMGRRGTEAFFGQGTRLTVV.